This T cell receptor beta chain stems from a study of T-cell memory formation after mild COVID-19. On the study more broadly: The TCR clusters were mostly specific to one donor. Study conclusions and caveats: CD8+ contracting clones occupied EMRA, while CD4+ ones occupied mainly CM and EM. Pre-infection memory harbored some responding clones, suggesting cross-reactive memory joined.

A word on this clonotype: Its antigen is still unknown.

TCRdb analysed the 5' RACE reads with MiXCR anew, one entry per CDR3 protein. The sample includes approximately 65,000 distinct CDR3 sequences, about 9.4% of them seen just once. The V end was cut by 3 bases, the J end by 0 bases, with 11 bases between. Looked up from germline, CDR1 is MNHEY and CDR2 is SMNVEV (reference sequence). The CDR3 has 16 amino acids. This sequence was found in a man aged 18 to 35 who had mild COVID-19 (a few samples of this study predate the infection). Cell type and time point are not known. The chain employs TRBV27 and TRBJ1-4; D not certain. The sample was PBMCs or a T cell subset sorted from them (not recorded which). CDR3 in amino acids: CASSLAAYATNEKLFF. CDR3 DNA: TGTGCCAGCAGTTTGGCGGCCTATGCAACTAATGAAAAACTGTTTTTT.